This T cell receptor (beta chain) was recovered during a study of control samples from healthy donors and cancer patients. Clones were sequenced by immunoSEQ multiplex PCR, and TCRdb holds only the in-frame ones, with some missing. The table shows around 130,000 clones, with roughly 86% occurring only once. The ends were cut back, 0 bases at V and 2 bases at J, with 7 bases in the middle. CDR1 GTSNPN and CDR2 SVGIG come from the germline V gene (reference sequence). The CDR3 has 13 amino acids. Sequencing used PBMCs. The chain employs TRBV30 and TRBJ1-2; D remains unclear. This TCR derives from a man between 45 and 60 years old with head and neck cancer. CDR3 in amino acids: CAWSVPGNYGYTF. For the CDR3, the DNA is TGTGCCTGGAGTGTACCGGGGAACTATGGCTACACCTTC.